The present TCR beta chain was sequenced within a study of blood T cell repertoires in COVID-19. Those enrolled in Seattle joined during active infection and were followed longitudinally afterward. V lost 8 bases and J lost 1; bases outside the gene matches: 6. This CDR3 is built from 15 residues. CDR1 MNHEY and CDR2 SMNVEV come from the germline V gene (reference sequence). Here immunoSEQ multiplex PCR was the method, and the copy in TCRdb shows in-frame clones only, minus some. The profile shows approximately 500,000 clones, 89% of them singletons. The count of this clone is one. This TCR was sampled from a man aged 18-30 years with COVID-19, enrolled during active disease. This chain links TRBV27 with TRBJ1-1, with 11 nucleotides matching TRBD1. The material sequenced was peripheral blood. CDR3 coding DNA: TGTGCCAGCTCCCGGGACAGGGGGGGGAACACTGAAGCTTTCTTT. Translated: CASSRDRGGNTEAFF.